Ten or more counts support the clone carrying this TCR beta chain. These data come from a study of T-cell reconstitution after alpha-beta-depleted transplantation in children. The TCRbeta library incorporated unique molecular identifiers. TCRdb passed the PCR reads through MiXCR, listing each CDR3 protein once. This sample has over 45,000 distinct CDR3 sequences; around 8.8% occur once, and the top ten carry about 26%. CDR3 length: 12 amino acids. The V end lost 0 bases, the J end lost 4 bases, and 6 bases lay between the germline ends. In germline, CDR1 is SQVTM, CDR2 ANQGSEA. The TCR originated in a male patient between 2 and 10 years old who had a stem cell transplant for chronic granulomatous disease, so the T cells may come from the graft donor. Specimen: PBMCs, mostly from graft donor cells, collected 60 days after TCRalphabeta/CD19-depleted stem cell transplant. The chain couples TRBV29-1 to TRBJ1-2; D is ambiguous. CDR3 loop: CSVEDLSYGYTF. For the CDR3, the DNA is TGCAGCGTTGAAGACCTCAGCTATGGCTACACCTTC.